These 32 T cell receptor beta chains were sequenced from one sample in a study of blood T cell repertoires in COVID-19. The assay was immunoSEQ multiplex PCR, and TCRdb's table has in-frame clones only and misses some. Counted here are tens of thousands of clones, 80% to 90% occurring once; the ten biggest clones make up just over 5.5%. The sample comprised peripheral blood. These receptor sequences come from an elderly woman with active or convalescent COVID-19.

The genes are TRBV28 and TRBJ1-6; 9 bases are a match to TRBD1. This CDR3 comprises 16 residues. Germline values: CDR1 MDHEN, CDR2 SYDVKM. J was trimmed by 9 bases and V by 6 bases; bases with no gene match: 12. CDR3 residues: CASRGVTGGRSSPLHF. The CDR3, as DNA: TGTGCCAGCAGGGGGGTGACAGGGGGAAGGTCTTCACCCCTCCACTTT.

In DNA form, the CDR3 reads TGTGCCAGTAGTAGAACAGGGCGGGAGACCCAGTACTTC. Amino acid sequence: CASSRTGRETQYF. The chain couples TRBV19 to TRBJ2-5, with D tentatively TRBD1 (6 bases). This CDR3 is built from 13 residues. Trimming cost V 4 bases and J 5 bases, with 11 bases left between them. The germline CDR1 and CDR2 sequences are LNHDA and SQIVND (reference sequence).

This clone was picked up one time. The rearrangement links TRBV5-4 to TRBJ2-3; TRBD1 matches 10 bases. The CDR3 totals 15 residues. CDR1 and CDR2 from the germline V gene are SGHNT and YYREEE (reference sequence). Losses at the gene ends were 4 bases for V and 4 bases for J; bases not matched to a gene: 6. DNA of the CDR3: TGTGCCAGCAGCGGGGGACAGGGGATCGCAGATACGCAGTATTTT. Its translation: CASSGGQGIADTQYF. Filled out from reference TRBV5-4 and TRBJ2-3, the complete variable domain reads ETGVTQSPTHLIKTRGQQVTLRCSSQSGHNTVSWYQQALGQGPQFIFQYYREEENGRGNFPPRFSGLQFPNYSSELNVNALELDDSALYLCASSGGQGIADTQYFGPGTRLTVL.

This chain joins TRBV5-1 and TRBJ1-4, with no clear D. The CDR3 runs 19 residues. CDR1 SGHRS and CDR2 YFSETQ come from the germline V gene. V lost 1 base and J 0 bases, leaving 19 bases between the germline ends. CDR3 in amino acids: CASSLRGLRSVATNEKLFF. CDR3 in DNA: TGCGCCAGCAGCTTGCGCGGTCTTAGGTCGGTCGCAACTAATGAAAAACTGTTTTTT.

This chain links TRBV5-1 with TRBJ2-3; the D gene is possibly TRBD2 (5 bases). Trimming removed 0 bases from V and 3 bases from J, with 8 bases in between. Germline CDR1 and CDR2: SGHRS and YFSETQ. The CDR3 spans 14 residues. The CDR3 here is CASSLVAGTDTQYF. In DNA form, the CDR3 reads TGCGCCAGCAGCTTGGTCGCGGGTACAGATACGCAGTATTTT. Complete variable domain (other parts from reference TRBV5-1 and TRBJ2-3): KAGVTQTPRYLIKTRGQQVTLSCSPISGHRSVSWYQQTPGQGLQFLFEYFSETQRNKGNFPGRFSGRQFSNSRSEMNVSTLELGDSALYLCASSLVAGTDTQYFGPGTRLTVL.

Remarks on this clone: The same CDR3 can be traced to other DNA sequences in this sample. CDR3 amino acids: CASSLRNEKLFF. CDR3 nucleotides: TGTGCCAGCAGCTTACGGAATGAAAAACTGTTTTTT. This chain uses TRBV11-3 with TRBJ1-4; no clear D. The CDR3 has 12 amino acids. The germline V and J ends were trimmed by 2 bases and 5 bases, with 3 bases remaining between them. The germline V gene encodes CDR1 SGHNT and CDR2 YENEEA.

V gene TRBV29-1 combines with J gene TRBJ1-1; no clear D. The CDR3 consists of 14 residues. Germline V gene sequence: CDR1 SQVTM, CDR2 ANQGSEA. The V and J ends lost 3 bases and 5 bases respectively, with 16 bases between them. Written as DNA, the CDR3 is TGCAGCGTTGACCATGGAGGGTGGAGTACTGAAGCTTTCTTT. Encoded protein: CSVDHGGWSTEAFF.

CDR3 sequence reads: CATSEDGGNGNTIYF. The CDR3 nucleotides are TGTGCCACCAGCGAGGACGGCGGGAACGGAAACACCATATATTTT. The gene calls are TRBV15 and TRBJ1-3; D is unclear. This CDR3 contains 15 residues. Trimming took 5 bases from V and 4 from J, leaving 15 bases between them. Germline assignment: CDR1 LNHNV and CDR2 YYDKDF (reference sequence). The full variable domain, rest sourced from reference TRBV15 and TRBJ1-3, is DAMVIQNPRYQVTQFGKPVTLSCSQTLNHNVMYWYQQKSSQAPKLLFHYYDKDFNNEADTPDNFQSRRPNTSFCFLDIRSPGLGDTAMYLCATSEDGGNGNTIYFGEGSWLTVV.

The J gene is TRBJ1-4, the V gene TRBV7-9; D is undetermined. Germline CDR1 reads SEHNR; CDR2 reads FQNEAQ (reference sequence). The CDR3 runs 16 residues. Trimming took 3 bases from V and 0 from J, leaving 11 bases between them. The CDR3 sequence is CASSFVAVSTNEKLFF. The CDR3 DNA reads as TGTGCCAGCAGCTTCGTGGCCGTTTCAACTAATGAAAAACTGTTTTTT.

This clone was counted once. The chain carries TRBV7-9 and TRBJ2-2; D uncertain. V was pared by 2 bases and J by 3 bases, with 19 bases between. CDR3 length equals 18 residues. Looked up from germline, CDR1 is SEHNR and CDR2 is FQNEAQ (reference sequence). The CDR3: CASSLQVGLGGHTGELFF. CDR3 in DNA: TGTGCCAGCAGCTTACAAGTCGGCCTGGGTGGGCACACCGGGGAGCTGTTTTTT.

J is TRBJ2-4 and V is TRBV12-5, with D possibly being TRBD1 (6 bases). The germline gives CDR1 LGHNT, CDR2 FRNRAP. V was shortened by 7 bases and J by 6 bases, with 13 bases between the two germline ends. CDR3 length equals 13 residues. The CDR3 reads CASALGQRNIQYF. Here the CDR3 DNA reads TGTGCTAGTGCCCTAGGACAGAGAAACATTCAGTACTTC.

This clone was observed a single time. The chain uses TRBV7-2 and TRBJ2-3; TRBD2 matches 8 bases. The V gene's germline CDR1 is SGHTA and CDR2 FQGNSA. V shed 2 bases and J 8 bases; nucleotides not matched to a gene: 6. This CDR3 region has 14 residues. The CDR3 region is CASSLPGGAGTQYF. The CDR3 DNA follows: TGTGCCAGCAGCTTACCCGGGGGGGCAGGTACGCAGTATTTT.

The rearrangement uses TRBV5-1 and TRBJ1-6; D perhaps matches TRBD1 (5 bases). Deletions cut 0 bases from V and 0 bases from J, with 10 bases between. This CDR3 is built from 17 residues. Looked up from germline, CDR1 is SGHRS and CDR2 is YFSETQ. The CDR3 nucleotides are TGCGCCAGCAGCTTGGTCGGGGGGAGCTCCTATAATTCACCCCTCCACTTT. Translated: CASSLVGGSSYNSPLHF.

Here the CDR3 reads CASSPLTGASGSLNNEQFF. CDR3 bases: TGTGCCAGCAGCCCGCTTACGGGGGCTAGCGGGAGCCTGAACAATGAGCAGTTCTTC. The J gene is TRBJ2-1, the V gene TRBV7-9, with TRBD2 matching over 10 bases. J gave up 5 bases and V 5 bases, and 18 bases lay outside the gene matches. The CDR3 runs 19 residues. Germline lookup yields CDR1 SEHNR and CDR2 FQNEAQ (reference sequence).

The J gene is TRBJ2-3, the V gene TRBV18, with 7 bases fitting TRBD1. V lost 1 base to trimming and J lost 0 bases; unmatched junction nucleotides: 4. CDR3 length equals 16 residues. CDR1 is KGHSH, CDR2 LQKENI, per germline. In nucleotides, the CDR3 is TGTGCCAGCTCACCACTTGGGACAGCGAGCACAGATACGCAGTATTTT. Its translation is CASSPLGTASTDTQYF. Looking up the rest from reference TRBV18 and TRBJ2-3 gives the full variable domain: NAGVMQNPRHLVRRRGQEARLRCSPMKGHSHVYWYRQLPEEGLKFMVYLQKENIIDESGMPKERFSAEFPKEGPSILRIQQVVRGDSAAYFCASSPLGTASTDTQYFGPGTRLTVL.

V usage is TRBV28 and J usage is TRBJ1-2; a possible D gene is TRBD1 (5 bases). This CDR3 contains 14 residues. CDR1 MDHEN and CDR2 SYDVKM come from the germline V gene. Trimming left V 5 bases short and J 1 base short, with 11 bases between. The CDR3 spells CASSGGASNYGYTF. CDR3 DNA sequence: TGTGCCAGCAGTGGAGGGGCTAGTAACTATGGCTACACCTTC.

This clone showed up just a few times. V and J are TRBV25-1 and TRBJ1-2, with a weak D call TRBD1 (5 bases). V lost 1 base to trimming and J lost 2 bases, with 8 bases between them. The CDR3 spans 14 residues. Germline assignment: CDR1 MGHDK and CDR2 SYGVNS. The CDR3 reads CASSEWSGNYGYTF. The DNA of the CDR3 is TGTGCCAGCAGTGAATGGTCAGGGAACTATGGCTACACCTTC.

The chain combines TRBV19 with TRBJ1-1; 8 bases map to TRBD1. Germline V lookup: CDR1 LNHDA, CDR2 SQIVND (reference sequence). V gave up 4 bases and J gave up 2 bases; unmatched junction bases: 9. The CDR3 length is 16 residues. The CDR3: CASSRQGALTNTEAFF. In DNA, the CDR3 is TGTGCCAGTAGTAGGCAGGGGGCCTTAACCAACACTGAAGCTTTCTTT. Combining the CDR3 with reference TRBV19 and TRBJ1-1 gives the whole variable domain DGGITQSPKYLFRKEGQNVTLSCEQNLNHDAMYWYRQDPGQGLRLIYYSQIVNDFQKGDIAEGYSVSREKKESFPLTVTSAQKNPTAFYLCASSRQGALTNTEAFFGQGTRLTVV.

With regard to this clone: A read error may account for a junction end that differs from germline. The chain is built from TRBV6-1 and TRBJ2-4, with 7 bases that match TRBD2. CDR3 length: 19 amino acids. CDR1 and CDR2 (germline): MNHNS, SASEGT. CDR3 sequence: CASSQARGSSERAKNIQYF. CDR3 sequence (DNA): TGTGCCAGCAGTCAAGCCCGCGGGAGTAGTGAGAGAGCCAAAAACATTCAGTACTTC.

The chain joins TRBV7-9 to TRBJ1-5; TRBD1 matches 7 bases. V gave up 5 bases and J gave up 1 base; unmatched junction bases: 2. The CDR3 spans 14 residues. Germline CDR1 and CDR2: SEHNR and FQNEAQ (reference sequence). The CDR3, as DNA: TGTGCCAGCAGCGTACAGGGGAGCAATCAGCCCCAGCATTTT. Amino acids: CASSVQGSNQPQHF.

The gene calls are TRBV28 and TRBJ2-1; tentative D call: TRBD2 (6 bases). CDR1 MDHEN and CDR2 SYDVKM come from the germline V gene. Trimming pared 7 bases from V and 8 bases from J, leaving 9 bases between. The CDR3 loop spans 11 amino acids. Written as DNA, the CDR3 is TGTGCCAGCACCCAGCGGGATGAGCAGTTCTTC. Translation: CASTQRDEQFF.

The chain uses TRBV7-9 and TRBJ2-7, with D perhaps TRBD1 (6 bases). The V gene's germline CDR1 is SEHNR and CDR2 FQNEAQ (reference sequence). This CDR3 has 17 amino acids. Deletions cut 2 bases from V and 2 bases from J, with 19 bases between. Here the CDR3 reads CASSLKGSGTSPYEQYF. CDR3 coding DNA: TGTGCCAGCAGCTTAAAGGGGTCCGGGACATCACCCTACGAGCAGTACTTC.

The rearrangement links TRBV12-5 to TRBJ1-4; no firm D call. V was cut by 7 bases and J by 0 bases, with 3 bases left in between. CDR1 and CDR2 from the germline V gene are LGHNT and FRNRAP. This CDR3 comprises 12 residues. CDR3 sequence reads: CASASTNEKLFF. DNA for the CDR3: TGTGCTAGTGCATCAACTAATGAAAAACTGTTTTTT.

The CDR3 DNA reads as TGTGTCAGAAGGGCGGGCAGGCGAGACACTGAAGCTTTCTTT. Translating gives CVRRAGRRDTEAFF. This chain links TRBV6-5 with TRBJ1-1; no clear D. There are 14 residues in the CDR3. Per the germline V gene, CDR1 is MNHEY and CDR2 is SVGAGI.

The chain links TRBV19 to TRBJ2-1, with D possibly matching TRBD1 (5 bases). CDR3 size: 11 residues. Trimming took off 10 bases at V and 16 bases at J, with 20 bases between the two ends. In germline, CDR1 is LNHDA, CDR2 SQIVND (reference sequence). CDR3 protein: CAIQGPTDQFF. The CDR3 DNA reads as TGTGCCATTCAGGGCCCGACCGATCAATTCTTC.

The chain carries TRBV18 and TRBJ2-2; TRBD2 matches 11 bases. V was clipped by 4 bases and J by 2 bases; unmatched bases: 12. CDR3 length: 19 residues. Germline values: CDR1 KGHSH, CDR2 LQKENI. CDR3 DNA sequence: TGTGCCAGCTCACTTAGACTAGCGGGGAACCTCGGAAACACCGGGGAGCTGTTTTTT. This sequence encodes CASSLRLAGNLGNTGELFF.

The J gene is TRBJ1-5, the V gene TRBV18; D is undetermined. The V and J ends lost 4 bases and 0 bases respectively, with 10 bases between them. The length of the CDR3 is 15 residues. Germline V gives CDR1 KGHSH, CDR2 LQKENI. The CDR3 here is CASSRETNSNQPQHF. The CDR3 DNA reads TGTGCCAGCTCACGGGAGACTAATAGCAATCAGCCCCAGCATTTT. Using reference TRBV18 and TRBJ1-5 for the parts outside the CDR3, the full variable domain is NAGVMQNPRHLVRRRGQEARLRCSPMKGHSHVYWYRQLPEEGLKFMVYLQKENIIDESGMPKERFSAEFPKEGPSILRIQQVVRGDSAAYFCASSRETNSNQPQHFGDGTRLSIL.

The chain joins TRBV9 to TRBJ1-4; TRBD1 agrees at 8 bases. CDR1 is SGDLS, CDR2 YYNGEE, per germline. The V segment lost 0 bases and the J segment 7 bases; nucleotides outside the gene matches: 5. CDR3 length: 15 amino acids. CDR3: CASSVAGTGLEKLFF. CDR3 DNA sequence: TGTGCCAGCAGCGTAGCGGGGACAGGACTTGAAAAACTGTTTTTT.

The CDR3 DNA reads TGTGCCAGCAGGAAGGGGGATCGCACTGAAGCTTTCTTT. Amino acid sequence: CASRKGDRTEAFF. The rearrangement links TRBV6-5 to TRBJ1-1; D possibly corresponds to TRBD1 (6 bases). Looked up from germline, CDR1 is MNHEY and CDR2 is SVGAGI. The ends were cut back, 6 bases at V and 4 bases at J, with 12 bases in the middle. This CDR3 has 13 residues.

This chain joins TRBV11-2 and TRBJ2-7; D gene unclear. The germline V and J ends were trimmed by 5 bases and 9 bases, with 11 bases remaining between them. The CDR3 loop spans 11 amino acids. The germline V gene has CDR1 SGHAT and CDR2 FQNNGV. As DNA, the CDR3 is TGTGCCAGCAGCCTACTCTTCGGGCAGTACTTC. This sequence encodes CASSLLFGQYF.

The chain employs TRBV19 and TRBJ2-1; 11 positions match TRBD1. CDR1 LNHDA and CDR2 SQIVND come from the germline V gene (reference sequence). V shed 5 bases, J shed 7 bases, and the junction held 10 bases outside the gene matches. The length of the CDR3 is 16 residues. Here the CDR3 reads CASSGSDRGRLNEQFF. The CDR3 DNA reads as TGTGCCAGTAGTGGGTCGGACAGGGGGCGTTTGAATGAGCAGTTCTTC.

This CDR3 reads CASSPGGTDTQYF. For the CDR3, the DNA is TGTGCCAGCAGCCCCGGGGGCACAGATACGCAGTATTTT. The gene calls are TRBV3-1 (or the pseudogene TRBV3-2) and TRBJ2-3; a weak D match, TRBD2 (5 bases). V lost 4 bases to trimming and J lost 1 base, with 6 bases between them. The germline V gene encodes CDR1 LGHDT and CDR2 YNNKEL (reference sequence). This CDR3 has 13 residues.